A selection of T cell receptor beta chains follows, all from one sample in a study of cytomegalovirus exposure and HLA in healthy donors. Profiled with immunoSEQ multiplex PCR; TCRdb holds only in-frame clones, not every one. The sample gives a few hundred thousand clones, over 60% of which show up once; more than 1.5% is in the top ten. The sequencing sample was made of PBMCs. Receptors originate from a man younger than 35 in good health and CMV-seronegative. CDR3s include the opening cysteine and the closing phenylalanine or tryptophan. Fields, in order: V gene, clone size, D gene, J gene, CDR3 DNA, CDR3 protein. The D gene is left open where the match is weak. The size field is filled for only some rows; it gives once, few, many or a size class.

TRBV18	few	TRBD1	TRBJ1-3	TGTGCCAGCTCACCGACAGGGGGCATCGGAGACACCATATATTTT	CASSPTGGIGDTIYF
TRBV5-6	-	-	TRBJ2-5	TGTGCCAGCAGCTCGGACAGGGAGGGAGAGACCCAGTACTTC	CASSSDREGETQYF
TRBV19	-	-	TRBJ1-2	TGTGCCAGTAGTATCCAGCCGGGGATCTATGGCTACACCTTC	CASSIQPGIYGYTF
TRBV6-5	-	-	TRBJ2-7	TGTGCGACCTCTGTGGCCGGGTACGAGCAGTACTTC	CATSVAGYEQYF
TRBV28	-	-	TRBJ2-5	TGTGCCAGCGGTTTACAGGCCCAAGAGACCCAGTACTTC	CASGLQAQETQYF
TRBV11-3	-	TRBD2	TRBJ2-1	TGTGCCAGCAGCTTGGCCCTGCGAGCGGGGGGGCGCAATGAGCAGTTCTTC	CASSLALRAGGRNEQFF
TRBV4-3	-	TRBD1	TRBJ2-7	TGCGCCAGCAGCCAAGATTTCACGGGACAGGGCTACGAGCAGTACTTC	CASSQDFTGQGYEQYF
TRBV11-2	few	-	TRBJ2-7	TGTGCCAGCAGCTTAAACCGCGACAGGTCCTACGAGCAGTACTTC	CASSLNRDRSYEQYF
TRBV7-2	-	TRBD2	TRBJ2-1	TGTGCCAGCAGCTTAGGACTAGCGAGCAATGAGCAGTTCTTC	CASSLGLASNEQFF
TRBV19	-	TRBD1	TRBJ1-4	TGTGCCAGTAGCGATCAGGGGGCATTGGAAAAACTGTTTTTT	CASSDQGALEKLFF